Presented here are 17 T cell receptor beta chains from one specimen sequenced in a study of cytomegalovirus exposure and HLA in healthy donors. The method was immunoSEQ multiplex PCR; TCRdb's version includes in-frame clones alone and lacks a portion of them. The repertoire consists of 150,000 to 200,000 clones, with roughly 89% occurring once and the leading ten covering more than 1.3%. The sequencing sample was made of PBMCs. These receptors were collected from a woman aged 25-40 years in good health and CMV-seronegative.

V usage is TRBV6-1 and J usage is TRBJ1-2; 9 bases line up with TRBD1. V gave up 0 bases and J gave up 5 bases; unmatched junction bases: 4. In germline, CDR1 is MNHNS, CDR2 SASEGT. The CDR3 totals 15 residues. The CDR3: CASSEAETGGYGYTF. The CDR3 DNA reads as TGTGCCAGCAGTGAAGCAGAGACAGGGGGATATGGCTACACCTTC.

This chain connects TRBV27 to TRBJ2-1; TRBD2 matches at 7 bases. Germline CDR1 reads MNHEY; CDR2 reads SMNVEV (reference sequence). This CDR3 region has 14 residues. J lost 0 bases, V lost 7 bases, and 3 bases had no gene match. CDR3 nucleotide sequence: TGTGCCAGCAAGCGGGGCGGCTCCTACAATGAGCAGTTCTTC. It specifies CASKRGGSYNEQFF.

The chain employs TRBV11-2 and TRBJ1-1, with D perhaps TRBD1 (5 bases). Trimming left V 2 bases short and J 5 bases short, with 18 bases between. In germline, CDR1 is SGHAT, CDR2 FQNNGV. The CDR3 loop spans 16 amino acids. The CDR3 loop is CASSLSRAGGRTEAFF. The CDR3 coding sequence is TGTGCCAGCAGCTTATCGCGAGCGGGGGGGAGAACTGAAGCTTTCTTT. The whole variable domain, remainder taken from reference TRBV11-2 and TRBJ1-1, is EAGVAQSPRYKIIEKRQSVAFWCNPISGHATLYWYQQILGQGPKLLIQFQNNGVVDDSQLPKDRFSAERLKGVDSTLKIQPAKLEDSAVYLCASSLSRAGGRTEAFFGQGTRLTVV.

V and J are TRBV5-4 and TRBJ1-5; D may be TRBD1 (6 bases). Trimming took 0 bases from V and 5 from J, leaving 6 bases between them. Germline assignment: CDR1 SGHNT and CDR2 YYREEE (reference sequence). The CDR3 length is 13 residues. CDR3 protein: CASSLDRDQPQHF. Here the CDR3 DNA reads TGTGCCAGCAGCTTGGACAGGGATCAGCCCCAGCATTTT.

Here the CDR3 reads CASSPTGLRYEKLFF. CDR3 in DNA: TGTGCCAGCAGTCCCACAGGGCTGCGGTATGAAAAACTGTTTTTT. The chain couples TRBV27 to TRBJ1-4, with D possibly TRBD1 on 6 matching bases. The V end was cut by 5 bases, the J end by 6 bases, with 16 bases between. This CDR3 region has 15 residues. Per germline, CDR1 MNHEY and CDR2 SMNVEV (reference sequence).

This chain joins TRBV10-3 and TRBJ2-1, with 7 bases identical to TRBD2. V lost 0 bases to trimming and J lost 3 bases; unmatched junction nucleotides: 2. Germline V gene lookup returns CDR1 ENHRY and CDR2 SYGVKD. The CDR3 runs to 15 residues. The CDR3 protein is CAISESREYYNEQFF. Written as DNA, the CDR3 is TGTGCCATCAGTGAGTCGCGGGAGTACTACAATGAGCAGTTCTTC.

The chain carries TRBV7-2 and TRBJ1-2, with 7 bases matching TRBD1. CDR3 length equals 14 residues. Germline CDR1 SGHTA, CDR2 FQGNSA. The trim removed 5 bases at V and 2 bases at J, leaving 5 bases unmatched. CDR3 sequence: CASSLLGQNYGYTF. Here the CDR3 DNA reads TGTGCCAGCAGCCTCCTGGGACAGAACTATGGCTACACCTTC.

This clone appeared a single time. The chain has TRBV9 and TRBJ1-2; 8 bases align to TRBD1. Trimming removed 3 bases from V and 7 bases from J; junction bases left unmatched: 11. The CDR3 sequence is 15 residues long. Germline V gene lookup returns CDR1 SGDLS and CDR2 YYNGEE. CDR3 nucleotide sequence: TGTGCCAGCAGCGATGGAATTACAGGGACAGGTGGCTACACCTTC. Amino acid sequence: CASSDGITGTGGYTF.

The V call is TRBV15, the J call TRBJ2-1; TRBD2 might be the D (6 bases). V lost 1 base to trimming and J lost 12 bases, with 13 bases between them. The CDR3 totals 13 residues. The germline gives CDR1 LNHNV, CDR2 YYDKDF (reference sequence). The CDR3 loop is CATSRGGTWGQFF. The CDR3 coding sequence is TGTGCCACCAGCAGAGGAGGGACTTGGGGGCAGTTCTTC.

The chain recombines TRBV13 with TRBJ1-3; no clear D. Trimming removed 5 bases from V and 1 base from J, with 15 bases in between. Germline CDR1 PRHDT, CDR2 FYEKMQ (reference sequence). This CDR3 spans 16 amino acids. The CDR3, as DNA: TGTGCCAGCAGCCCAGGACCTCGAGGGTCTGGAAACACCATATATTTT. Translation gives CASSPGPRGSGNTIYF.

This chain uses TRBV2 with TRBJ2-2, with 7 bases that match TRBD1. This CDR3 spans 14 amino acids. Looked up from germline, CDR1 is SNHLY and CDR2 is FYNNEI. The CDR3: CAAQTGDNTGELFF. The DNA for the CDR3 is TGTGCGGCTCAAACAGGGGACAACACCGGGGAGCTGTTTTTT.

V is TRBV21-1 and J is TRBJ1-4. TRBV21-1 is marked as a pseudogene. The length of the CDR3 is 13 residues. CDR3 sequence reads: CARGDSGGEKLFF. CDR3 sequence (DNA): TGTGCCCGGGGGGACAGCGGGGGAGAAAAACTGTTTTTT.

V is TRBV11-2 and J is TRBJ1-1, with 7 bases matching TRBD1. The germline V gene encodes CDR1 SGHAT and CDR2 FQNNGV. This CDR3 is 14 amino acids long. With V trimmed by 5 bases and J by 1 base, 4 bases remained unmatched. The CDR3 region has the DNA TGTGCCAGCAGCCCCGAGGGGGCGAACACTGAAGCTTTCTTT. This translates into CASSPEGANTEAFF.

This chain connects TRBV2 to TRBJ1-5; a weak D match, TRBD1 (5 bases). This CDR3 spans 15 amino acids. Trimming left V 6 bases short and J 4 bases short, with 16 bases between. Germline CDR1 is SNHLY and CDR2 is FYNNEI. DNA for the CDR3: TGTGCCAGCAGGGGGGACTCCGTCTGGAATCAGCCCCAGCATTTT. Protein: CASRGDSVWNQPQHF.

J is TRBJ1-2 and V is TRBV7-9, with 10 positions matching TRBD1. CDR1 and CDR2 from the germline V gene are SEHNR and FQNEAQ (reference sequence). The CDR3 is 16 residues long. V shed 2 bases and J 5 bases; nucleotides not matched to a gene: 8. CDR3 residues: CASSLYRDRGEYGYTF. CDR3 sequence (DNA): TGTGCCAGCAGCTTATACCGGGACAGGGGAGAGTATGGCTACACCTTC.

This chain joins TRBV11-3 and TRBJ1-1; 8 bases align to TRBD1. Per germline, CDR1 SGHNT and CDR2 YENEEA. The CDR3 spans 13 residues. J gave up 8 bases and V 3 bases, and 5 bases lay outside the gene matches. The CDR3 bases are TGTGCCAGCAGCTTCAGTGGGACAGGAGAAGCTTTCTTT. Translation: CASSFSGTGEAFF.

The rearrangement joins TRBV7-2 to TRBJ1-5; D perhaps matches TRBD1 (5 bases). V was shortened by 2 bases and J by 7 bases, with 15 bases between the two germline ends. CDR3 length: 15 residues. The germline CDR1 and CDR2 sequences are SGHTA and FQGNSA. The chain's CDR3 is CASSLSAVGQQPQHF. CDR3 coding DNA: TGTGCCAGCAGCTTATCGGCAGTCGGACAACAGCCCCAGCATTTT.